This T cell receptor beta chain came from a study of control samples from healthy donors and cancer patients. Assay: immunoSEQ multiplex PCR; the TCRdb copy retains only in-frame clones and omits some. The data show roughly 88,000 clones, just under 85% seen once. Germline V gene lookup returns CDR1 SGHNT and CDR2 YENEEA. Trimming took off 1 base at V and 5 bases at J, with 6 bases between the two ends. CDR3 size: 13 residues. This sequence joins TRBV11-3 and TRBJ2-1; D not certain. Specimen: blood. The sequence was obtained from a man aged 25 to 45 in good health. CDR3 amino acids: CASSLGPNNEQFF. The CDR3, as DNA: TGTGCCAGCAGCTTAGGTCCTAACAATGAGCAGTTCTTC.